This TCR beta chain originates from a study of identical twins. Regarding the study as a whole: For out-of-frame alpha sequences shared by twins, low generation probability was in excess.

This clonotype was recorded once. Antigen specificity is unknown. From the 5' RACE reads, TCRdb called clonotypes with MiXCR, one entry per CDR3 protein. Here the sample spans about 520,000 distinct CDR3 sequences, approximately 22% being singletons. Per germline, CDR1 PRHDT and CDR2 FYEKMQ (reference sequence). Between the trimmed V and J ends, which lost 5 bases and 5 bases, there was a span of 9 bases. This CDR3 is built from 12 residues. The same data also contributed to another study, on T cells expressing NK-cell markers.

Input material: CD4+ T cells sorted from blood. The TCR originated in a woman aged 18-29 years in good health. The rearrangement joins TRBV13 to TRBJ1-1; D ambiguous. The CDR3 is CASSTRRTEAFF. CDR3 DNA sequence: TGTGCCAGCAGCACTAGACGGACTGAAGCTTTCTTT.